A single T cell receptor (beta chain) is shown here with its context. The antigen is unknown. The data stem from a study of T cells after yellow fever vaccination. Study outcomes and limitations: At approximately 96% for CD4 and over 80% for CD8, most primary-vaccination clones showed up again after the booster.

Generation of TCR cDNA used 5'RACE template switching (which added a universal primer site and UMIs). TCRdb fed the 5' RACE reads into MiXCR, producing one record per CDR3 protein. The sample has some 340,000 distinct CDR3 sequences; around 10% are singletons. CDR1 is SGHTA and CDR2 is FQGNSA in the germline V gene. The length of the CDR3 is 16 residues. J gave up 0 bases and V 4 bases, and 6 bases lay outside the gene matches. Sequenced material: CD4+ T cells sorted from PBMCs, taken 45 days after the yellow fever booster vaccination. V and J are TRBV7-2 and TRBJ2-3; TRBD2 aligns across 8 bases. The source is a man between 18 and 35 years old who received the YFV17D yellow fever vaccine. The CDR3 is CASSSGGGWSTDTQYF. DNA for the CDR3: TGTGCCAGCAGCTCCGGGGGGGGTTGGAGCACAGATACGCAGTATTTT.